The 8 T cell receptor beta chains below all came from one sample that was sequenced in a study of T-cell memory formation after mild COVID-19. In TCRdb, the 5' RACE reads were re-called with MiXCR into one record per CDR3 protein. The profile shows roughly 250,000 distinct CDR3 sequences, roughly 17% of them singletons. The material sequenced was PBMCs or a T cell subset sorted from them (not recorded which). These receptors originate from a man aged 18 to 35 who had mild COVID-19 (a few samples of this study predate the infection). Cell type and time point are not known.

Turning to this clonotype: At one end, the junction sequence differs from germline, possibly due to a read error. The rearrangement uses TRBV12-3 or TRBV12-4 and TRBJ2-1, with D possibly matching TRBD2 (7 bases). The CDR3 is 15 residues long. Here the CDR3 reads CASRLEGGRWNEQFF. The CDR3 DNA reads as TGTGCCAGCAGATTAGAGGGGGGGCGATGGAATGAGCAGTTCTTC.

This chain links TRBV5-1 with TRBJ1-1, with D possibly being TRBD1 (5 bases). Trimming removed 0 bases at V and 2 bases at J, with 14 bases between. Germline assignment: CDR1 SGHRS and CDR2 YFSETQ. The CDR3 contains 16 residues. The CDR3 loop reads CASSLEGLGLNTEAFF. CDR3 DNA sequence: TGCGCCAGCAGCTTGGAGGGGCTGGGACTTAACACTGAAGCTTTCTTT.

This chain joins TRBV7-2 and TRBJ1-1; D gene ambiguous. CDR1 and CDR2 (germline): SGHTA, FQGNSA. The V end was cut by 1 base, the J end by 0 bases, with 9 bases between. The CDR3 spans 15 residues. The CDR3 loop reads CASSLGLLMNTEAFF. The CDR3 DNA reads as TGTGCCAGCAGCTTAGGGCTGCTAATGAACACTGAAGCTTTCTTT.

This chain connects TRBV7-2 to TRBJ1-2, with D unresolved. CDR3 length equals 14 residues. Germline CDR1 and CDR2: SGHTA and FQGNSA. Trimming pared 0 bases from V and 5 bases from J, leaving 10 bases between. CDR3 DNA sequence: TGTGCCAGCAGCTTAGCGCCCACGAAGTATGGCTACACCTTC. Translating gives CASSLAPTKYGYTF. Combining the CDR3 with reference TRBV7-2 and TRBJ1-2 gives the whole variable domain GAGVSQSPSNKVTEKGKDVELRCDPISGHTALYWYRQSLGQGLEFLIYFQGNSAPDKSGLPSDRFSAERTGGSVSTLTIQRTQQEDSAVYLCASSLAPTKYGYTFGSGTRLTVV.

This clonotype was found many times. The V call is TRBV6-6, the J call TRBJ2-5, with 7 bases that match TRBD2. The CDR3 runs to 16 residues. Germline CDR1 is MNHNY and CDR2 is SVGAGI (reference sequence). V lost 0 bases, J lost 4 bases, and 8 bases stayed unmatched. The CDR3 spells CASSYSYGLVGETQYF. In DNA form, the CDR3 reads TGTGCCAGCAGTTACTCCTACGGACTAGTTGGAGAGACCCAGTACTTC.

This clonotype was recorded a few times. DNA of the CDR3: TGTGCCAGCAGTTTTGGCGGATCTCAGACCCAGTACTTC. Protein: CASSFGGSQTQYF. V and J are TRBV12-3 or TRBV12-4 and TRBJ2-5; D not certain. Trimming left V 3 bases short and J 6 bases short, with 11 bases between. The CDR3 runs to 13 residues.

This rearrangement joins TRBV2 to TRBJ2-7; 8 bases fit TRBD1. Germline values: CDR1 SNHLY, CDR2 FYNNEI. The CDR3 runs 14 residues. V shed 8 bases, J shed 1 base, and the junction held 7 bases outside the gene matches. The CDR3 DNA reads TGTGCCAGCTGTCGGGACAGGTTTTCCTACGAGCAGTACTTC. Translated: CASCRDRFSYEQYF.

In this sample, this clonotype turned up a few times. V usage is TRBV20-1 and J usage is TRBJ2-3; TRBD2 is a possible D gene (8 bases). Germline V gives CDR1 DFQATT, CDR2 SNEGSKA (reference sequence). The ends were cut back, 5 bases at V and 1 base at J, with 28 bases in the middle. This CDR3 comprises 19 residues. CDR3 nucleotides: TGCAGTGCTCATAACAGGGGTATGGCCCATAGCGGGGGCACAGATACGCAGTATTTT. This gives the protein CSAHNRGMAHSGGTDTQYF.